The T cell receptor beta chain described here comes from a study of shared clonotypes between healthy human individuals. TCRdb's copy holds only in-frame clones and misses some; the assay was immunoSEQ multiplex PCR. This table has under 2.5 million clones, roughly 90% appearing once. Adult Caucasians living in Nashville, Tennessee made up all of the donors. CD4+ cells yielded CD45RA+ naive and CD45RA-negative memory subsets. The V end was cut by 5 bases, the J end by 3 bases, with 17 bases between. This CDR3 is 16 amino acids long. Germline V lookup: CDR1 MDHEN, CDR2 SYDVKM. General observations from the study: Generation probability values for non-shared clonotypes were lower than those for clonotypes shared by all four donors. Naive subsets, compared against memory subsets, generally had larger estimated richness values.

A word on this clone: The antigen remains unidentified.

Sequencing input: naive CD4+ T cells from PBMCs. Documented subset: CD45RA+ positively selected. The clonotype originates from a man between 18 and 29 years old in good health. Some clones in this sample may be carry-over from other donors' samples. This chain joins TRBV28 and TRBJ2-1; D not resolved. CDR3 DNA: TGTGCCAGCAGTCCCTCCATCGGCGGTTTCTACAATGAGCAGTTCTTC. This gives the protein CASSPSIGGFYNEQFF.